This T cell receptor beta chain stems from a study of cytomegalovirus exposure and HLA in healthy donors. General observations from the study: Reports indicated that the classifier achieved high specificity and sensitivity in diagnosing cytomegalovirus status. In all likelihood, a cluster of highly shared sequence variants was a sequencing artifact.

CDR1 is SGHTS and CDR2 is YDEGEE in the germline V gene. J gave up 5 bases and V 4 bases, and 19 bases lay outside the gene matches. There are 18 residues in the CDR3. 13 Jbeta primers and 60 Vbeta primers were used for the PCR. Assay used: immunoSEQ multiplex PCR; TCRdb lists only in-frame clones, some missing. Of approximately 120,000 clones in the sample, roughly 76% were seen once. With respect to this clone: Its antigen remains unidentified.

The chain is built from TRBV5-8 and TRBJ2-5, with 8 bases that match TRBD2. The receptor was derived from a woman in her forties or fifties in good health and CMV-seropositive. The specimen was PBMCs. The CDR3 DNA sequence: TGTGCCAGCAGCACGGACCGCAAGCGGGAGATAAGCTGGGAGACCCAGTACTTC. Amino acids: CASSTDRKREISWETQYF. The variable domain in full, with the rest retrieved from reference TRBV5-8 and TRBJ2-5, is EAGVTQSPTHLIKTRGQQATLRCSPISGHTSVYWYQQALGLGLQFLLWYDEGEERNRGNFPPRFSGRQFPNYSSELNVNALELEDSALYLCASSTDRKREISWETQYFGPGTRLLVL.